The rows below give T cell receptor beta chains drawn from one sample of a study of identical twins. TCRdb reprocessed the 5' RACE reads with MiXCR, giving one entry per CDR3 protein. The table includes a few hundred thousand distinct CDR3 sequences, 24% detected once. This sample also belongs to another study, concerning T cells expressing NK-cell markers.

The sequenced sample was CD4+ T cells sorted from blood. The source of these receptors is a woman between 18 and 29 years old in good health. Each CDR3 is given with its conserved first and last residue. The order of the fields is CDR3 DNA, CDR3 protein, clone size, J gene, D gene, V gene. The D gene is left open where the match is weak. Size values are once, few and many counts, or a class for expanded clones, and some rows have none.

TGTGCCAGTAGTATATGGACAGGCGCTACGAACACCGGGGAGCTGTTTTTT,CASSIWTGATNTGELFF,few,TRBJ2-2,TRBD1,TRBV19
TGTGCCAGCAGCGTAGCTCCCCTGGGCGGGGAGCTGTTTTTT,CASSVAPLGGELFF,few,TRBJ2-2,-,TRBV9
TGCAGTGCATGGACCTTCTCTGGGGCCAACGTCCTGACTTTC,CSAWTFSGANVLTF,-,TRBJ2-6,-,TRBV20-1
TGCAGCGTTGTGGGACAGGGAGTGGATACGCAGTATTTT,CSVVGQGVDTQYF,-,TRBJ2-3,TRBD1,TRBV29-1
TGTGCCAGCAGCGAAAGCTACTATGGCTACACCTTC,CASSESYYGYTF,many,TRBJ1-2,-,TRBV7-8
TGTGCCAGCAGTTACCAGTATCAGCCCCAGCATTTT,CASSYQYQPQHF,-,TRBJ1-5,-,TRBV6-2/TRBV6-3
TGTGCCAGCAGCTTTGGTCCAGATACGCAGTATTTT,CASSFGPDTQYF,few,TRBJ2-3,-,TRBV7-9
TGTGCCAGCAGTTTAGAGGAGCACGAGCAGTACTTC,CASSLEEHEQYF,few,TRBJ2-7,-,TRBV12-3/TRBV12-4
TGCAGTGCTAGTCCCAGGGTCTGGAACTACGAGCAGTACTTC,CSASPRVWNYEQYF,-,TRBJ2-7,-,TRBV20-1
TGTGCCAGTAGTACTCTCCTAGCGGGGTTTTACTCCTACAATGAGCAGTTCTTC,CASSTLLAGFYSYNEQFF,few,TRBJ2-1,TRBD2,TRBV19
TGCAGTGCTAACGAGGGAGTGACTAGGAATGAGCAGTTCTTC,CSANEGVTRNEQFF,-,TRBJ2-1,-,TRBV20-1
TGTGCCAGCTCACCCAGCGGCGGGGTGGATCAGCCCCAGCATTTT,CASSPSGGVDQPQHF,-,TRBJ1-5,-,TRBV18
TGCAGCGCAGGAGCGGGAGGAGTCCCGGAGACCCAGTACTTC,CSAGAGGVPETQYF,once,TRBJ2-5,TRBD2,TRBV29-1
TGCAGTGCTTCTAGCGGGGGGGCTCTAATTGAGCAGTTCTTC,CSASSGGALIEQFF,few,TRBJ2-1,TRBD2,TRBV20-1
TGTGCCAGCAGCCAAGGACAGGGAACCTACTACGAGCAGTACTTC,CASSQGQGTYYEQYF,few,TRBJ2-7,TRBD1,TRBV7-9
TGTGCCAGCAGCTTAGTCCTAGCGGGAGGACCCAAAGAGCAGTTCTTC,CASSLVLAGGPKEQFF,few,TRBJ2-1,TRBD2,TRBV11-2
TGTGCCAGCAGCTTAGCTCTCGAGGCAGATACGCAGTATTTT,CASSLALEADTQYF,many,TRBJ2-3,-,TRBV7-2
TGTGCCATCAGTGAGTCCCCGGGACTAGCGGGGGTTCCACGAGAGACCCAGTACTTC,CAISESPGLAGVPRETQYF,few,TRBJ2-5,TRBD2,TRBV10-3
TGCGCCAGCAGCAGATTAGCGGGAGGGCCCCATGAGCAGTTCTTC,CASSRLAGGPHEQFF,-,TRBJ2-1,TRBD2,TRBV5-1
TGTGCCAGCAGCTTAGTTCGAGTGAGAGTCGGGGAGCTGTTTTTT,CASSLVRVRVGELFF,-,TRBJ2-2,-,TRBV7-2
TGCAGCGTCACGACAGGGGTGAACACTGAAGCTTTCTTT,CSVTTGVNTEAFF,few,TRBJ1-1,TRBD1,TRBV29-1
TGCGCCAGCAGACCGACTAGCGGATACACCGGGGAGCTGTTTTTT,CASRPTSGYTGELFF,few,TRBJ2-2,TRBD2,TRBV10-2
TGTGCCAGCAGCCGCCTCGGTCAGCCCCAGCATTTT,CASSRLGQPQHF,-,TRBJ1-5,-,TRBV11-2
TGTGCCAGCAGCTTCCGACTAGCGGGGGGTAACTCCTACAATGAGCAGTTCTTC,CASSFRLAGGNSYNEQFF,-,TRBJ2-1,TRBD2,TRBV7-3
TGCAGCGTTTCGGGACTGGAGAAAAACACCGGGGAGCTGTTTTTT,CSVSGLEKNTGELFF,-,TRBJ2-2,-,TRBV29-1
TGTGCCAGCAGCCTGGGACTAGCGCCCTACGAGCAGTACTTC,CASSLGLAPYEQYF,-,TRBJ2-7,TRBD2,TRBV3-1
TGTGCCAGCACCCCTCACCCGGGACAGGGATCCAATGAGCAGTTCTTC,CASTPHPGQGSNEQFF,few,TRBJ2-1,TRBD1,TRBV12-3/TRBV12-4
TGCAGTGCTAGTGGACTACTTCAAGAGACCCAGTACTTC,CSASGLLQETQYF,-,TRBJ2-5,-,TRBV20-1
TGCGCCAGCAACCCCCTCAGCGAGGGAGCTTTCTTT,CASNPLSEGAFF,few,TRBJ1-1,-,TRBV10-2
TGTGCCAGCAGGGACGTATTGAGCACAGATACGCAGTATTTT,CASRDVLSTDTQYF,-,TRBJ2-3,-,TRBV7-3
TGTGCCAGCAGCGACTTAGGGGAGGGCCAAGAGACCCAGTACTTC,CASSDLGEGQETQYF,-,TRBJ2-5,TRBD2,TRBV14
TGCGCCAGCAGTCGAGCGGGAACATCCTACAATGAGCAGTTCTTC,CASSRAGTSYNEQFF,few,TRBJ2-1,TRBD2,TRBV10-1
TGCGCCAGCAGCTCCATAGGACTTCAAAATGAGCAGTTCTTC,CASSSIGLQNEQFF,-,TRBJ2-1,-,TRBV5-1
TGCGCCAGCAGCTGGGGGACAGGGACCGGCAATCAGCCCCAGCATTTT,CASSWGTGTGNQPQHF,-,TRBJ1-5,TRBD1,TRBV5-1
TGTGCCAGCAGCGTATCCGGGACTAGCGGGAGGGCCGGGGAGCAGTTCTTC,CASSVSGTSGRAGEQFF,-,TRBJ2-1,TRBD2,TRBV7-2
TGTGCCAGCAGCTCGCGCGGGACAGGGTCTTTGGGCTACACCTTC,CASSSRGTGSLGYTF,few,TRBJ1-2,TRBD1,TRBV12-3/TRBV12-4
TGTGCCACCAGCAGAGAACTCCCTCGGTCAGATACGCAGTATTTT,CATSRELPRSDTQYF,-,TRBJ2-3,-,TRBV15
TGCAGTGCTCGGGGTCTAACCACAGATACGCAGTATTTT,CSARGLTTDTQYF,-,TRBJ2-3,-,TRBV20-1
TGTGCCAGCAGATCAAGGGAGGCCCTCGTAAACGAGCAGTACTTC,CASRSREALVNEQYF,few,TRBJ2-7,-,TRBV2
TGTGCCAGCAGCGCCCGATCTCGACTGGAAGGAGAGACCCAGTACTTC,CASSARSRLEGETQYF,-,TRBJ2-5,-,TRBV9
TGTGCCAGCAGCCAAGCGGGACAGGGGAGCACAGATACGCAGTATTTT,CASSQAGQGSTDTQYF,-,TRBJ2-3,TRBD1,TRBV3-1
TGTGCCAGCAGTGTAGGGAAACACACTGAAGCTTTCTTT,CASSVGKHTEAFF,-,TRBJ1-1,-,TRBV27
TGTGCCAGCAGCTTTCGGGACTTCATCACAGATACGCAGTATTTT,CASSFRDFITDTQYF,-,TRBJ2-3,-,TRBV12-1
TGCAGCGTTGATCAGCCGGGACAGTCGTCCGGGGAGCAGTTCTTC,CSVDQPGQSSGEQFF,-,TRBJ2-1,TRBD1,TRBV29-1
TGTGCCAGCAGTTTTGGGACGGTTGGAACCTACGAGCAGTACTTC,CASSFGTVGTYEQYF,-,TRBJ2-7,-,TRBV12-3/TRBV12-4
TGTGCCAGCTCACCCCCCGCGTCCCCCGGGCAGTACTTC,CASSPPASPGQYF,-,TRBJ2-7,-,TRBV18
TGTGCCAGCAGCTTAGGGGGCCAGCATTCGCAGTATTTT,CASSLGGQHSQYF,few,TRBJ2-3,-,TRBV11-3
TGCAGTGCTAACCGAAAGAAACTGTTTTTT,CSANRKKLFF,-,TRBJ1-4,-,TRBV20-1